Listed below are T cell receptor beta chains from one sample, sequenced in a study of response to subunit inactivated influenza vaccine. TCRdb redid the calling of the RT-PCR reads with MiXCR, one entry per CDR3 protein. This table has over 800,000 distinct CDR3 sequences, over 20% appearing once. The sequenced sample was PBMCs from blood, obtained more than 4 days after vaccination. The receptors stem from a middle-aged man who received an inactivated influenza vaccine. The CDR3 runs from the conserved cysteine through the conserved F or W. A D gene is named only where the DNA matches it firmly. A row's size may be missing; if present it is once, few, many or a size class.

TRBV7-9	TRBD2	TRBJ2-1	NA	CASSILAGGPVGEQFF	TGTGCCAGCAGCATCCTCGCGGGAGGGCCAGTTGGTGAGCAGTTCTTC
TRBV4-2	TRBD1	TRBJ2-4	NA	CASSPRDSGTKNIQYF	TGTGCCAGCAGCCCCCGGGACAGCGGAACCAAAAACATTCAGTACTTC
TRBV12-3/TRBV12-4	NA	TRBJ2-7	NA	CASSLASNEQYF	TGTGCCAGCAGTTTAGCCAGCAACGAGCAGTACTTC
TRBV4-1	NA	TRBJ1-5	NA	CASSQDSFNQPQHF	TGCGCCAGCAGCCAGGACAGCTTCAATCAGCCCCAGCATTTT
TRBV12-3/TRBV12-4	NA	TRBJ1-5	few	CASSGGAYNQPQHF	TGTGCCAGCAGTGGCGGGGCTTACAATCAGCCCCAGCATTTT
TRBV6-5	TRBD1	TRBJ1-5	NA	CASSSSPGTGNLPQHF	TGTGCCAGCAGTTCATCTCCCGGGACAGGGAATCTGCCCCAGCATTTT
TRBV29-1	TRBD1	TRBJ1-1	few	CSVGRDRGHTEAFF	TGCAGCGTTGGCCGGGACAGGGGGCACACTGAAGCTTTCTTT
TRBV20-1	NA	TRBJ1-1	NA	CSARGVAAKLNTEAFF	TGCAGTGCTAGAGGAGTTGCAGCTAAATTGAACACTGAAGCTTTCTTT
TRBV25-1	NA	TRBJ2-1	few	CASSDKGSRYNEQFF	TGTGCCAGCAGTGATAAGGGTTCCCGCTACAATGAGCAGTTCTTC
TRBV6-1	NA	TRBJ1-5	NA	CASSAMGGNQPQHF	TGTGCCAGCAGTGCAATGGGAGGCAATCAGCCCCAGCATTTT
TRBV12-3/TRBV12-4	TRBD1	TRBJ1-5	NA	CASSSGQGPSNQPQHF	TGTGCCAGCAGTTCTGGACAGGGGCCGTCCAATCAGCCCCAGCATTTT
TRBV29-1	NA	TRBJ2-7	many	CSVADGTYEQYF	TGCAGCGTTGCAGACGGAACCTACGAGCAGTACTTC
TRBV2	NA	TRBJ2-1	NA	CASSVLEDNEQFF	TGTGCCAGCAGTGTTTTGGAGGACAATGAGCAGTTCTTC
TRBV2	NA	TRBJ2-5	NA	CASSRDSGATQYF	TGTGCCAGCAGCCGGGACTCGGGGGCGACCCAGTACTTC
TRBV6-2/TRBV6-3	NA	TRBJ2-7	few	CASSSGPEYEQYF	TGTGCCAGCAGTAGCGGGCCTGAATACGAGCAGTACTTC
TRBV28	NA	TRBJ1-6	many	CASTPDWDSPLHF	TGTGCCAGCACCCCGGACTGGGACTCACCCCTCCACTTT
TRBV6-2/TRBV6-3	TRBD1	TRBJ1-5	NA	CASSLGQGVLNQPQHF	TGTGCCAGCAGTTTGGGACAGGGGGTACTCAATCAGCCCCAGCATTTT
TRBV11-1	NA	TRBJ1-1	few	CASSLARGAETEAFF	TGTGCCAGCAGCTTAGCGCGGGGGGCCGAGACTGAAGCTTTCTTT
TRBV7-9	TRBD2	TRBJ2-3	few	CASSPWTSGNGDTQYF	TGTGCCAGCAGCCCCTGGACTAGCGGGAACGGAGATACGCAGTATTTT
TRBV6-2/TRBV6-3	NA	TRBJ2-7	NA	CASRQWDSSYEQYF	TGTGCCAGCAGACAATGGGACTCCTCCTACGAGCAGTACTTC
TRBV29-1	TRBD1	TRBJ1-1	few	CSVGGQGGNTEAFF	TGCAGCGTTGGGGGACAGGGAGGGAACACTGAAGCTTTCTTT
TRBV6-6	NA	TRBJ1-1	NA	CASIGAEAFF	TGTGCCAGCATCGGAGCTGAAGCTTTCTTT
TRBV20-1	NA	TRBJ2-3	NA	CSARGVRLANTDTQYF	TGCAGTGCTAGGGGGGTTAGGCTAGCGAACACAGATACGCAGTATTTT
TRBV15	TRBD2	TRBJ2-5	NA	CATSRGKTSGRSPRETQYF	TGTGCCACCAGCAGAGGGAAGACTAGCGGGAGGTCGCCTCGGGAGACCCAGTACTTC
TRBV27	NA	TRBJ2-2	once	CASSSRLGELFF	TGTGCCAGCAGTAGCCGTCTAGGGGAGCTGTTTTTT
TRBV5-1	NA	TRBJ2-7	NA	CASSLSGGRAYEQYF	TGCGCCAGCAGCTTGAGTGGGGGCAGGGCCTACGAGCAGTACTTC
TRBV12-3/TRBV12-4	NA	TRBJ2-2	few	CASSLEVSRAGELFF	TGTGCCAGCAGTTTAGAGGTTTCTCGGGCCGGGGAGCTGTTTTTT
TRBV20-1	NA	TRBJ2-3	NA	CSADRTDTQYF	TGCAGTGCTGACAGGACAGATACGCAGTATTTT
TRBV9	NA	TRBJ1-5	NA	CASSTGPNSNQPQHF	TGTGCCAGCAGCACGGGACCGAATAGCAATCAGCCCCAGCATTTT
TRBV7-2	TRBD2	TRBJ2-3	NA	CASSFRRGGTDTQYF	TGTGCCAGCAGCTTTCGTCGGGGGGGCACAGATACGCAGTATTTT
TRBV6-5	NA	TRBJ2-2	NA	CASSYRTAPGELFF	TGTGCCAGCAGTTACCGGACAGCTCCCGGGGAGCTGTTTTTT
TRBV5-1	NA	TRBJ2-6	NA	CASSFLNNVLTF	TGCGCCAGCAGCTTTCTCAACAACGTCCTGACTTTC
TRBV10-3	TRBD2	TRBJ2-1	few	CAIGTSGSSSYNEQFF	TGTGCCATCGGAACTAGCGGGTCAAGCTCCTACAATGAGCAGTTCTTC
TRBV20-1	TRBD1	TRBJ1-2	NA	CSATRGRAPNDGYTF	TGCAGTGCTACCAGGGGGCGAGCTCCCAACGATGGCTACACCTTC